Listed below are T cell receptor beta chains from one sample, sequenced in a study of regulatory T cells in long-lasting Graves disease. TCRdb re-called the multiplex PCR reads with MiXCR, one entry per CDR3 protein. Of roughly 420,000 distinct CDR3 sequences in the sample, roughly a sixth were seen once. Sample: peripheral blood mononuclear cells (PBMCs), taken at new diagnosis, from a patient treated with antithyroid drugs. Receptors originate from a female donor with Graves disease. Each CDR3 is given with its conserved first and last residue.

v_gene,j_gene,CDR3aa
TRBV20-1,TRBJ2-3,CSASPSRAGGTDTQYF
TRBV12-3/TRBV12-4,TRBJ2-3,CASTENSSRAQYF
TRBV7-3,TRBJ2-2,CASSPGPSAGELFF
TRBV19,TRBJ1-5,CASSIGAYQPQHF
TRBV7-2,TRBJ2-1,CASSLGLVGREIGEQFF
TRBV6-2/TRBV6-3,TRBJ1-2,CASSRYGTVVFGGYTF
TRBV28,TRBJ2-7,CASSLPPGHEQYF
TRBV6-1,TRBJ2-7,CASSPSGTASSYEQYF
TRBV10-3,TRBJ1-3,CAISEAQGAVSGNTIYF
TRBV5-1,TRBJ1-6,CASSLSPIIYSPLHF
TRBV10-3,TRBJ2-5,CAISDVSGQETQYF
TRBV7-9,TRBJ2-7,CASSLARRAYEQYF
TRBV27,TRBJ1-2,CASSLSRVGGYTF
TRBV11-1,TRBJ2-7,CASSSDRVPYEQYF
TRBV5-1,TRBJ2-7,CASSGGGGLYEQYF
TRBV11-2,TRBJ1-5,CASSLDPTVNQPQHF
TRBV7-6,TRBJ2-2,CASSLVGGTSLNAGELFF
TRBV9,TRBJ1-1,CASGKGTGGKGMNTEAFF
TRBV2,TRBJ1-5,CASSFGRGNSNQPQHF
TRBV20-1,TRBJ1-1,CSARGKTPQAFF
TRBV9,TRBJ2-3,CASSRFDQYTDTQYF
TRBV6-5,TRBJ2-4,CASSSTGGEGNIQYF
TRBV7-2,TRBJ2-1,CASSLAGLASYNEQFF
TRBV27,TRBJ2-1,CASSEDIDGADNEQFF
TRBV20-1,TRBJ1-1,CSARDRVIPNTEAFF
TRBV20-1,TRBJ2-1,CSATPLAGGYNEQFF
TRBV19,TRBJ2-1,CASSGTSLNEQFF
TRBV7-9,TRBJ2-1,CASSPTPLLSSGSGDEQFF
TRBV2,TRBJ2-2,CASRERGRDTGELFF
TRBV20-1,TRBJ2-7,CSARDRGNYEQYF
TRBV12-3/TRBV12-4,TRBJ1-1,CASRGQGRVGAFF
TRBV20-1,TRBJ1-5,CSARDNNQPQHF
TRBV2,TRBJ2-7,CASTEGPGNEQYF
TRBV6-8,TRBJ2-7,CASSPRLDSYEQYF
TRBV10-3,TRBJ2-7,CAIKPGTSGTEQYF
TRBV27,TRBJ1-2,CASSDRAGGYTF
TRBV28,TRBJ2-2,CASSPGDLGTGELFF
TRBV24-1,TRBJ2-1,CATSVRTSGRANEQFF
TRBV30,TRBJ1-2,CAWTLDGFYGYTF
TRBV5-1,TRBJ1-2,CASSSGQGADGYTF
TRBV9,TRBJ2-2,CASSPTSTLAGELFF
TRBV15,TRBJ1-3,CATSRDLEGNTIYF
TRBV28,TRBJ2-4,CASSPLGTGRNIQYF
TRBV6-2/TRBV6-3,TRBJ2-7,CASSSGVIGEQYF
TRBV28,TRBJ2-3,CASSLFRRGRAASTDTQYF
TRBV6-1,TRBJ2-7,CASSEAGSTEQYF
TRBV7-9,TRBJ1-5,CASSLAGSQGDQPQHF
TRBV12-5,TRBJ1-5,CASGSGPGNQPQHF
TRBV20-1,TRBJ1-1,CSAKPRTANTEAFF
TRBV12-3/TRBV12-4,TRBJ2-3,CASSERGVTDTQYF